This T cell receptor beta chain derives from a study of blood T cell repertoires in COVID-19. The trim removed 1 base at V and 5 bases at J, leaving 2 bases unmatched. Germline loops: CDR1 SEHNR, CDR2 FQNEAQ (reference sequence). The CDR3 runs 14 residues. Individuals drawn from 24 US areas were about 18 to 89 years old. The study assigned cohorts using participant-reported clinical history. In its sample, this clone was seen once. The table came from immunoSEQ multiplex PCR; TCRdb's copy has only in-frame clones and leaves some out. Altogether some 390,000 clones are present, more than 80% being singletons, with the ten largest covering roughly 1.1%.

The origin of this receptor is a man in his thirties or forties who had recovered from COVID-19. This chain links TRBV7-9 with TRBJ1-2, with 9 bases that match TRBD1. What was sequenced was PBMCs or T cells enriched from blood (not recorded which). The CDR3 DNA sequence: TGTGCCAGCAGCTTAGATGGACAGGGGTATGGCTACACCTTC. It specifies CASSLDGQGYGYTF.